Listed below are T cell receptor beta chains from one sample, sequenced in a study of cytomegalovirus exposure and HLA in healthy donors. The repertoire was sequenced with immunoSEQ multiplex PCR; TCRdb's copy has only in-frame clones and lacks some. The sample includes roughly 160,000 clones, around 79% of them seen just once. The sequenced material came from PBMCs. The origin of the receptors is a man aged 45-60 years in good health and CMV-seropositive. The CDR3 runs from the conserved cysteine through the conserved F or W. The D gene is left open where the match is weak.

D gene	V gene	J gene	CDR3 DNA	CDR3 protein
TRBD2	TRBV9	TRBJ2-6	TGTGCCAGCAGCGGTAGCGGGGGGTCTGGGGCCAACGTCCTGACTTTC	CASSGSGGSGANVLTF
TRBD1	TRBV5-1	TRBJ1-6	TGCGCCAGCAGTCAACCAGGGGGCGGTTCACCCCTCCACTTT	CASSQPGGGSPLHF
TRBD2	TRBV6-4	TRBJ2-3	TGTGCCAGCAGTGAAGGGACTAGCGAGACAGATACGCAGTATTTT	CASSEGTSETDTQYF
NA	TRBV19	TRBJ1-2	TGTGCCAGTAGTATTCCATACAAGACAAAACCCTATGGCTACACCTTC	CASSIPYKTKPYGYTF
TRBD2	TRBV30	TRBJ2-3	TGTGCCTGGAGTGGGCGGGGGTGGGGAGATACGCAGTATTTT	CAWSGRGWGDTQYF
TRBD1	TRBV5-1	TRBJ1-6	TGCGCCAGCAGCTTCGGACAGGGGGCCGATAATTCACCCCTCCACTTT	CASSFGQGADNSPLHF
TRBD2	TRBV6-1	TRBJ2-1	TGTGCCAGCAGGCCCCTAGCGGGGGGGTGGAATGAGCAGTTCTTC	CASRPLAGGWNEQFF
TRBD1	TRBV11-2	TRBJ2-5	TGTGCCAGCAGGGACAGGGGCCTAGAGACCCAGTACTTC	CASRDRGLETQYF
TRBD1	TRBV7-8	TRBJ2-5	TGTGCCAGCAGCTCTCTAGAGAGGGGGCCGCAAGAGACCCAGTACTTC	CASSSLERGPQETQYF
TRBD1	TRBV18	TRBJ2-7	TGTGCCAGCTCAAGACAGGGTAGTTACGAGCAGTACTTC	CASSRQGSYEQYF